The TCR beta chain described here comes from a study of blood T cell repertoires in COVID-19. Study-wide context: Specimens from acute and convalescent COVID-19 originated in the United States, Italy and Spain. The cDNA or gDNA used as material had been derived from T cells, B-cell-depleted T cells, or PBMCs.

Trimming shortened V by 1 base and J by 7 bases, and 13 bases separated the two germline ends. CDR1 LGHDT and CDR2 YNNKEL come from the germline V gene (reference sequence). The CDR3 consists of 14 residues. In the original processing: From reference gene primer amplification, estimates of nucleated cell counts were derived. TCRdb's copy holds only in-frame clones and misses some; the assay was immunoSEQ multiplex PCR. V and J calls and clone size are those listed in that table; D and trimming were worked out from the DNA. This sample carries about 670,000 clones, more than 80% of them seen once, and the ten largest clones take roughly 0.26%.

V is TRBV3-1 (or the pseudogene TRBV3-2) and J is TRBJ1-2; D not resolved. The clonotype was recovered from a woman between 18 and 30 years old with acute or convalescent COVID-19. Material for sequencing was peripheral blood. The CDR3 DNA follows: TGTGCCAGCAGCCAAGGGTTGGGAGTCGCTGGCTACACCTTC. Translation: CASSQGLGVAGYTF.